The text below deals with one T cell receptor beta chain. This clonotype was counted a few times. The antigen it recognizes is unknown. It has no much larger one-base neighbor in the sample; base qualities were not kept. The donors were under 40 Caucasian individuals from Russia, aged about 6 to 100 years, who were systemically healthy. Each donor gave around 9.8 milliliters of peripheral blood, collected into EDTA-treated Vacutainer tubes. PBMCs were isolated by Ficoll-Paque density-gradient centrifugation, with at least 6 million obtained per sample. Total RNA was extracted from PBMCs with Trizol reagent, with at least 5.5 micrograms obtained per sample. For every donor, flow cytometry on a PBMC aliquot measured the percentage of naive CD45RAhigh/CD27high T cells. The sample belongs to a study of blood T cells in healthy people across ages (dated by TCRdb to about 2015). About the study as a whole: In model experiments, roughly one uniquely barcoded TCR beta cDNA molecule per two T cells was captured by template switching. Donors of different ages were randomly distributed across sequencing lanes to avoid experimental bias. For two donors (one aged 18 to 29 and one aged 80 or older), the study analyzed two additional independent replicas of 1 million unique cDNA reads from the same blood draw. Four age groups were formed from the donors: young (average about 16 years), middle-aged (around 40), aged (roughly 58) and long-lived (less than 85). To track age-related changes in TCR beta repertoire diversity, the study relied on deep sequencing normalized with unique cDNA molecular identifiers.

Overall study outcomes, separate from this receptor: Total diversity estimates from one million sequenced T cells were considered lower bounds and underestimates. Donor CMV infection status was unknown, potentially confounding age-related changes in expanded clonotypes. Compared with the aged group, the long-lived group had more naive CD4+ T cells, fewer expanded clones and increased TCR diversity, suggesting age selection. Observed TCR beta diversity per million T cells fell roughly linearly with age, and a significant reduction was already apparent by age approximately 41. A strong correlation was found between observed TCR beta diversity and the percentage of naive T cells measured by flow cytometry. Since profiling was done on bulk unsorted PBMCs, naive and antigen-experienced compartments could not be conclusively compared.

Preparation of the library involved 5' RACE. The sample was run on an Illumina HiSeq 2500. The second PCR ran for about 6 to 12 cycles and used a J-beta primer mix along with a sample-barcoded 5' primer. Each TCR beta cDNA molecule received a unique molecular identifier from a template-switch 5' adaptor carrying 12 random nucleotides. At least 3 million CDR3-containing paired-end reads were obtained from each sample. First-strand cDNA synthesis was performed from all RNA using the Mint cDNA synthesis kit, with priming by a TRBC-specific oligonucleotide. Following uracil-DNA glycosylase treatment, all cDNA underwent a first 18-cycle PCR with the universal primers M1SS and BC2_uni_R. Per the authors' processing: For normalization, 1 million high-quality reads, each with a distinct molecular identifier, were randomly selected from each sample. Reads with shared molecular identifiers were discarded instead of being binned into consensus sequences. MiTCR, run with a Q25 quality threshold and the strictest error-elimination algorithm, handled CDR3 identification, clonotype clustering and error correction. A nonparametric unseen species model using Euler transformation provided a lower-bound estimate of total TCR beta diversity. TCRdb trimmed public reads at Q25 via fastp, called clones via MiXCR and kept in-frame beta chains. Under each unique CDR3 protein, matching rows form one entry showing the most common genes and DNA. The V and J calls reflect TCRdb's pipeline rather than the authors' work. Recorded for this sample are more than 500,000 distinct CDR3 sequences; roughly 29% of them occurred a single time. Jointly, the top ten make up around 20% of the sample.

V loses 0 bases, J loses 4 bases, and the germline ends lie 12 bases apart. CDR1 and CDR2, looked up from the germline V gene, are LGHNA and YSLEER. From the cysteine up to the phenylalanine, the CDR3 has a length of 15 residues. The only DNA kept is the CDR3, 45 bases in frame from the first base. Sample: blood. The chain couples TRBV4-3 to TRBJ1-2, with a weak D call of TRBD1 (6 bases match). This sequence originates from a woman aged 65 to 85 in good health. The CDR3 is CASSQERTDLYGYTF. The DNA sequence follows: TGCGCCAGCAGCCAAGAACGGACAGACCTCTATGGCTACACCTTC.